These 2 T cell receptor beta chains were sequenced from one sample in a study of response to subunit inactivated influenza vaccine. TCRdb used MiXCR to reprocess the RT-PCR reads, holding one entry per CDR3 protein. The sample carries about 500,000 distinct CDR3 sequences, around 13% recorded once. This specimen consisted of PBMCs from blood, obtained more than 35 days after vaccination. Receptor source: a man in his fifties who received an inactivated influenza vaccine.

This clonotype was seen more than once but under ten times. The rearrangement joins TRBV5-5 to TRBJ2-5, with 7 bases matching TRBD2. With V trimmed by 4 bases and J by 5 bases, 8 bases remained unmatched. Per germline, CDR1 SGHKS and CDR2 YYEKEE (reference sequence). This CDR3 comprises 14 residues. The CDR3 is CASSGGGLVETQYF. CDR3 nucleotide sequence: TGTGCCAGCAGCGGGGGAGGGCTAGTGGAGACCCAGTACTTC. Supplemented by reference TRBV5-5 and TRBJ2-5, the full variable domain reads DAGVTQSPTHLIKTRGQQVTLRCSPISGHKSVSWYQQVLGQGPQFIFQYYEKEERGRGNFPDRFSARQFPNYSSELNVNALLLGDSALYLCASSGGGLVETQYFGPGTRLLVL.

As DNA, the CDR3 is TGCAGCGTTGTAACTCCTGAAACCTACGAGCAGTACTTC. This translates into CSVVTPETYEQYF. The rearrangement links TRBV29-1 to TRBJ2-7; D is ambiguous. V was pared by 4 bases and J by 2 bases, with 12 bases between. Looked up from germline, CDR1 is SQVTM and CDR2 is ANQGSEA. This CDR3 spans 13 amino acids.